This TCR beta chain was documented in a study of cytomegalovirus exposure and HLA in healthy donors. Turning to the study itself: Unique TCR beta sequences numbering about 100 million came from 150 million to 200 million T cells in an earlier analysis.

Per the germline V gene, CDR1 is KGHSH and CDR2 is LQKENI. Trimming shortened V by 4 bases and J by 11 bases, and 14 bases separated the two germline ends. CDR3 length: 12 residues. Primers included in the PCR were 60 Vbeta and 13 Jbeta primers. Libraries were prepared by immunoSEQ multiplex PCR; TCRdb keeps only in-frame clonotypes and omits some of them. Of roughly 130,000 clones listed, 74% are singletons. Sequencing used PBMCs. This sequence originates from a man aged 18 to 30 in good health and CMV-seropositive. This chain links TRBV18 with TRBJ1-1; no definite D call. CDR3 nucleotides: TGTGCCAGCTCACGTAGCGAGAATGGGGCTTTCTTT. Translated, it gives CASSRSENGAFF. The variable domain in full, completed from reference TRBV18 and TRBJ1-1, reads NAGVMQNPRHLVRRRGQEARLRCSPMKGHSHVYWYRQLPEEGLKFMVYLQKENIIDESGMPKERFSAEFPKEGPSILRIQQVVRGDSAAYFCASSRSENGAFFGQGTRLTVV.